This entry lists 10 T cell receptor beta chains sequenced from one sample in a study of T cell repertoires in cytomegalovirus infection. From the reads, TCRdb called clonotypes with MiXCR, one entry per CDR3 protein. Of about 400,000 distinct CDR3 sequences detected, roughly 20% appear once; the ten largest clones hold approximately 10%. The sequenced sample was PBMCs. These receptor sequences come from a human donor in good health (CMV status not recorded). Some clones in this sample may be carry-over from other donors' samples.

The CDR3 nucleotides read TGTGCCAGTAAGGGGCAGGTCTATGGCTACACCTTC. Protein product: CASKGQVYGYTF. The V and J genes are TRBV19 and TRBJ1-2, with D maybe TRBD1 (5 bases). Trimming shortened V by 7 bases and J by 4 bases, and 10 bases separated the two germline ends. The CDR3 spans 12 residues. Germline V gene data show CDR1 as LNHDA and CDR2 as SQIVND (reference sequence).

This clonotype was found a few times. The V and J genes are TRBV4-1 and TRBJ2-2; 8 nucleotides match TRBD2. This CDR3 spans 16 amino acids. Germline trimming cut 0 bases from V and 4 bases from J; bases unmatched to any gene: 4. CDR1 and CDR2 (germline): MGHRA, YSYEKL. CDR3 nucleotide sequence: TGCGCCAGCAGCCAAGATATAACTAGCGGCACCGGGGAGCTGTTTTTT. Its protein product is CASSQDITSGTGELFF.

The chain employs TRBV5-6 and TRBJ1-2; no firm D call. Between the trimmed V and J ends, which lost 7 bases and 3 bases, there was a span of 10 bases. Germline V lookup: CDR1 SGHDT, CDR2 YYEEEE. This CDR3 contains 12 residues. The CDR3 loop reads CASSTDYYGYTF. The CDR3 DNA sequence: TGTGCCAGCTCGACGGACTACTATGGCTACACCTTC.

This clonotype has ten or more counts. The chain combines TRBV7-2 with TRBJ2-3; D possibly corresponds to TRBD1 (6 bases). Germline lookup yields CDR1 SGHTA and CDR2 FQGNSA. This CDR3 comprises 15 residues. V was pared by 5 bases and J by 2 bases, with 14 bases between. CDR3 loop: CASSPDRDTTDTQYF. The CDR3 DNA is TGTGCCAGCAGCCCCGACCGGGACACCACAGATACGCAGTATTTT.

This clonotype was counted ten times or more. The gene calls are TRBV12-3 or TRBV12-4 and TRBJ2-1; 13 positions agree with TRBD2. The CDR3 runs to 15 residues. V lost 4 bases, J lost 5 bases, and 2 bases stayed unmatched. The CDR3 region is CASSWTSGGNNEQFF. The CDR3 DNA is TGTGCCAGCAGTTGGACTAGCGGGGGCAACAATGAGCAGTTCTTC.

Note on this clonotype: This is likely a read error, given that the CDR3 carries no conserved phenylalanine or tryptophan at its end. This rearrangement joins TRBV27 to TRBJ1-2; 9 bases are a match to TRBD1. J gave up 7 bases and V 5 bases, and 8 bases lay outside the gene matches. The CDR3 totals 14 residues. Germline V gene data show CDR1 as MNHEY and CDR2 as SMNVEV (reference sequence). The CDR3 loop is CASSRAGTGPGYTL. CDR3 nucleotides: TGTGCCAGCAGTAGGGCCGGGACAGGGCCTGGCTACACCTTA.

The chain is built from TRBV6-2 or TRBV6-3 and TRBJ2-3, with TRBD1 matching 9 bases. CDR1 MNHEY and CDR2 SVGEGT come from the germline V gene. Unmatched junction bases numbered 9, after V lost 8 bases and J lost 6 bases. The CDR3 sequence is 14 residues long. CDR3: CASGTTGGADTQYF. DNA for the CDR3: TGTGCCAGCGGCACCACAGGGGGCGCGGATACGCAGTATTTT.

V usage is TRBV20-1 and J usage is TRBJ2-1, with 7 bases identical to TRBD2. CDR1 is DFQATT and CDR2 is SNEGSKA in the germline V gene (reference sequence). Trimming at V came to 6 bases and at J to 0 bases, leaving 11 bases not matched to a gene. The CDR3 has 16 residues. DNA for the CDR3: TGCAGTGCCCCCTCCCCTAGCGGCAGCTCCTACAATGAGCAGTTCTTC. Translated: CSAPSPSGSSYNEQFF.

This clonotype was recorded at least ten times. The CDR3 here is CSASNGQLNLQETQYF. The DNA for the CDR3 is TGCAGTGCTAGTAACGGACAGTTAAACCTTCAAGAGACCCAGTACTTC. The chain links TRBV20-1 to TRBJ2-5, with D possibly being TRBD1 (6 bases). Germline-derived CDR1 and CDR2 are DFQATT and SNEGSKA (reference sequence). This CDR3 has 16 residues. V was shortened by 3 bases and J by 2 bases, with 19 bases between the two germline ends.

This clonotype showed up many times. This chain links TRBV7-2 with TRBJ2-3, with TRBD2 matching over 9 bases. Germline loops: CDR1 SGHTA, CDR2 FQGNSA. The CDR3 is made up of 15 amino acids. V lost 0 bases, J lost 10 bases, and 8 bases stayed unmatched. CDR3 nucleotide sequence: TGTGCCAGCAGCTTAGCTCGACTAGCGGTTGGGGCGCAGTATTTT. Translating it yields CASSLARLAVGAQYF.